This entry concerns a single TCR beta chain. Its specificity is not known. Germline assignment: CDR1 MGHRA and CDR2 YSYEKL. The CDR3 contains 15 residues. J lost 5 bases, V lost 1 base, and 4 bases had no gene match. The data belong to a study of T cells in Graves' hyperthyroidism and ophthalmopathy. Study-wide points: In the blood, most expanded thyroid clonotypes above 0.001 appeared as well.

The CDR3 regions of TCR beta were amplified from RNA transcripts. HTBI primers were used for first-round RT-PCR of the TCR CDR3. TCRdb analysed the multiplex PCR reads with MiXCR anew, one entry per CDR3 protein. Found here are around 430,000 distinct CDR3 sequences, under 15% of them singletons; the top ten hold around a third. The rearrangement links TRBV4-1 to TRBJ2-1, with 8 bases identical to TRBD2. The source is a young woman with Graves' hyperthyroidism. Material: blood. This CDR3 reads CASSQASGLNNEQFF. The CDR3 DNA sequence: TGCGCCAGCAGCCAAGCTAGCGGGTTGAACAATGAGCAGTTCTTC.